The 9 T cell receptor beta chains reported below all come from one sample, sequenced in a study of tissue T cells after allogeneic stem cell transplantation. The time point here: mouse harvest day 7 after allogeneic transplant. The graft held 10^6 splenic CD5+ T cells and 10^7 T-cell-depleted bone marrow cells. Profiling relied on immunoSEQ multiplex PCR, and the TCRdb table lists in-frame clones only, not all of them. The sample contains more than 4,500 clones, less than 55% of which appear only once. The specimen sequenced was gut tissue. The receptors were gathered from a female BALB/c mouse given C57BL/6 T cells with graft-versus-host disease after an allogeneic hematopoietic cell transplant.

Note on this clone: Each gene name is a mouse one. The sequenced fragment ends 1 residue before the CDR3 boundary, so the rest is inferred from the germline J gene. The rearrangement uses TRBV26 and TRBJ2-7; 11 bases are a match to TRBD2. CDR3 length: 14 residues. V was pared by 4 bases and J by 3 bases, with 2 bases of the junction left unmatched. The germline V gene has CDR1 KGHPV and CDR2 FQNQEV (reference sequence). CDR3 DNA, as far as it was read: TGTGCCAGCAGTCCCGACTGGGGGGGCTATGAACAGTAC. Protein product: CASSPDWGGYEQY. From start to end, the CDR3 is CASSPDWGGYEQYF.

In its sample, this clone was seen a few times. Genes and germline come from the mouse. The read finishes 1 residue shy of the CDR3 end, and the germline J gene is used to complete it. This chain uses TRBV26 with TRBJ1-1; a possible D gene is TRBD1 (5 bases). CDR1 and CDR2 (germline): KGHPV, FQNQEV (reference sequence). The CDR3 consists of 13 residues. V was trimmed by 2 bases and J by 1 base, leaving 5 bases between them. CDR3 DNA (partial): TGTGCCAGCAGTCTGCAGGGAAACACAGAAGTCTTC. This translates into CASSLQGNTEVF. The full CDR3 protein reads CASSLQGNTEVFF.

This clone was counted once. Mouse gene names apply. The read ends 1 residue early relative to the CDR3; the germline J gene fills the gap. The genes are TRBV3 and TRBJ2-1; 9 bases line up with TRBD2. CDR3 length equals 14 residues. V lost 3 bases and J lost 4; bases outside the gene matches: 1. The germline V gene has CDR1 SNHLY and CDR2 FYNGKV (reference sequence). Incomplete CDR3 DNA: TGTGCCAGCAGCTTCGACTGGGGGTATGCTGAGCAGTTC. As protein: CASSFDWGYAEQF. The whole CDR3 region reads CASSFDWGYAEQFF.

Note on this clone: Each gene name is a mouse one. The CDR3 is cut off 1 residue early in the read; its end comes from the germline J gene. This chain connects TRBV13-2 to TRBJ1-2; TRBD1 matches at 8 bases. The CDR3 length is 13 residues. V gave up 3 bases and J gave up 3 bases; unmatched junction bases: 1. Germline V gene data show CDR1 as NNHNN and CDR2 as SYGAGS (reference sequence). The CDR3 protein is CASGADRDSDYTF. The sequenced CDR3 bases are TGTGCCAGCGGTGCGGACAGGGACTCCGACTACACC.

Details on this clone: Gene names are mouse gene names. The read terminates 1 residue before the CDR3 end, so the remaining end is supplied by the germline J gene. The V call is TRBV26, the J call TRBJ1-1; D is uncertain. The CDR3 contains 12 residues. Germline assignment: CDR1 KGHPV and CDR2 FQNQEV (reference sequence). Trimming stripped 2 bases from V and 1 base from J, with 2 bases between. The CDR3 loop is CASSLGNTEVFF. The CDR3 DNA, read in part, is TGTGCCAGCAGTCTGGGAAACACAGAAGTCTTC.

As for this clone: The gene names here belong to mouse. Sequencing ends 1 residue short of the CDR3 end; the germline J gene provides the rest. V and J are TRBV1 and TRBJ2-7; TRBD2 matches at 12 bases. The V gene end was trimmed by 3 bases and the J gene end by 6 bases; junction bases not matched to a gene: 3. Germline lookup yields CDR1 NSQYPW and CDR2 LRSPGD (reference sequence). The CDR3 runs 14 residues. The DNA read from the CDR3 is TGCACCTGCAGTGCGACGACTGGGGGGGCTGAACAGTAC. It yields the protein CTCSATTGGAEQY. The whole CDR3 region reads CTCSATTGGAEQYF.

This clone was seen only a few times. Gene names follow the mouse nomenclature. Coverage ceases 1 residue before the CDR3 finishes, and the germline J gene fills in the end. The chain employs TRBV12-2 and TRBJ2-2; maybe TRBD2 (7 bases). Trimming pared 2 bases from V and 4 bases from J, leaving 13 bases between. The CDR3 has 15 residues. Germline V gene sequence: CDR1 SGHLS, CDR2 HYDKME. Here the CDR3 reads CASSPWGAGTGQLYF. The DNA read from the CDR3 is TGTGCCAGCTCTCCGTGGGGGGCGGGCACCGGGCAGCTCTAC.

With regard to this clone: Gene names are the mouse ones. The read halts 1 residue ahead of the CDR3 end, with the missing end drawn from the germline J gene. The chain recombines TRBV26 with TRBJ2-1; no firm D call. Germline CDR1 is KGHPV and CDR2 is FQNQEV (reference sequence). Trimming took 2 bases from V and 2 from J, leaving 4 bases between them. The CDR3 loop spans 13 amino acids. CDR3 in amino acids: CASSLGDYAEQFF. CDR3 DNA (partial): TGTGCCAGCAGTCTGGGGGACTATGCTGAGCAGTTC.

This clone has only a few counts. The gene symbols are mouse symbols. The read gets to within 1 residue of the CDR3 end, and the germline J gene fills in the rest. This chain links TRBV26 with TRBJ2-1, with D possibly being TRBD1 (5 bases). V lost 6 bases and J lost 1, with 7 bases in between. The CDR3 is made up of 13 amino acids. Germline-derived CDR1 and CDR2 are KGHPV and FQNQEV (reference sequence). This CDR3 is CASRDKNYAEQFF. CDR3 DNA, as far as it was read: TGTGCCAGCAGGGACAAAAACTATGCTGAGCAGTTC.